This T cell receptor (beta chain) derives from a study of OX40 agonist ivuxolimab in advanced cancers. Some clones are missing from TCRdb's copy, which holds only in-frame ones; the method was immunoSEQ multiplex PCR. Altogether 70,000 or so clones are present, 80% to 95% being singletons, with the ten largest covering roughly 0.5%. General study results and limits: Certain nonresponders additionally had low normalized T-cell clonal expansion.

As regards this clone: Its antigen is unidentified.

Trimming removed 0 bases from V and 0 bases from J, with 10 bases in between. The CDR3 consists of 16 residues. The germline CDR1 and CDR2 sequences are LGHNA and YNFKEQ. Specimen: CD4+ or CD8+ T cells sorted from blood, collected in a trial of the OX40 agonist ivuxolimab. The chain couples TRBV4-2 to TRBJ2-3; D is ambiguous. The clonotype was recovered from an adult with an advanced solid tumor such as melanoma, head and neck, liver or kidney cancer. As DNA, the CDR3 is TGTGCCAGCAGCCAAGATCCCGGTACGAGCACAGATACGCAGTATTTT. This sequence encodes CASSQDPGTSTDTQYF.